This TCR beta chain was captured in a study of long-term antiretroviral therapy in people with HIV. Study outcomes and limitations: Clones showing expansion before ART dominated the repertoire at all time points.

Each specimen consisted of roughly 0.9-10 million cryopreserved PBMC prior to extraction of DNA. In the case of this clone: The antigen is undetermined.

immunoSEQ v3.0 was run at survey level. Sequencing efforts were directed toward about 40,000-55,000 T-cell genomes per sample. Using immunoSEQ multiplex PCR, the repertoire was profiled, and TCRdb retains in-frame clones only, with some absent. The data show about 18,000 clones, 75% to 90% seen once. The germline CDR1 and CDR2 sequences are SQVTM and ANQGSEA. V was trimmed by 4 bases and J by 1 base, leaving 7 bases between them. The CDR3 has 12 residues. The sample here was unsorted PBMCs, taken 4.2 years after starting antiretroviral therapy. V is TRBV29-1 and J is TRBJ2-5; weak D call: TRBD2 (5 bases). The sequence was obtained from a man aged 50-59 years with HIV. The CDR3 reads CSVGEPQETQYF. The CDR3, as DNA: TGCAGCGTTGGGGAGCCCCAAGAGACCCAGTACTTC.